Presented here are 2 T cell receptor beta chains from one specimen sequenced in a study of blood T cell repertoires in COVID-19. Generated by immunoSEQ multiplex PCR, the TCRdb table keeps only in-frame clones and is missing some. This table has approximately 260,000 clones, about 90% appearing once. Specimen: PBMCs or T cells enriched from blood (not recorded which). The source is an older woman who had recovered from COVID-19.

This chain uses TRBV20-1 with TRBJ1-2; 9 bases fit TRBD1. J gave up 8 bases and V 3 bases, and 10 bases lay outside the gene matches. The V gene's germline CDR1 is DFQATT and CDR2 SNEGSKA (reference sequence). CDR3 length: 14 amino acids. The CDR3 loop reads CSASLSGTGWGYTF. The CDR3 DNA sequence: TGCAGTGCTAGTCTATCTGGGACAGGGTGGGGCTACACCTTC.

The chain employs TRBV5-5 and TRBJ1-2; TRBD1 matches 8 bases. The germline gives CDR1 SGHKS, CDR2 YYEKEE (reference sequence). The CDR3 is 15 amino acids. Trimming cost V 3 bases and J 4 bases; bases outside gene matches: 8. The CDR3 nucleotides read TGTGCCAGCAGCTCAGGACAGGGCATTTTCTATGGCTACACCTTC. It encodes CASSSGQGIFYGYTF.